Here is one T cell receptor (beta chain) with its context. Its target is not known. No progression to ophthalmopathy during 18 months of follow-up defined stable disease. The data are from a study of T cells in Graves' hyperthyroidism and ophthalmopathy. Whole-study findings and limits: Prediction of ophthalmopathy progression came a median about 6 months pre-onset.

Researchers took RNA transcripts and amplified the TCR beta CDR3 regions from them. The TCR CDR3 first-round RT-PCR relied on the HTBI primer set. MiXCR, run by TCRdb on the multiplex PCR reads, gives a single entry per CDR3 protein. The table lists about 360,000 distinct CDR3 sequences, about 18% of them singletons. The CDR3 loop spans 16 amino acids. V was cut by 5 bases and J by 3 bases, with 20 bases left in between. Germline V gene data show CDR1 as SGHAT and CDR2 as FQNNGV. The receptor comes from a woman aged 18-35 years with Graves' hyperthyroidism. The chain uses TRBV11-2 and TRBJ2-7; the D gene could be TRBD1 or TRBD2 (5 bases each). The sample taken for sequencing was blood. The CDR3, as DNA: TGTGCCAGCAGCCCGAGAGGGGCACATACTGTCTACGAGCAGTACTTC. Protein product: CASSPRGAHTVYEQYF.